What follows describes a single T cell receptor (beta chain). The same CDR3 is also encoded by other DNA sequences in this sample. The data derive from a study of control samples from healthy donors and cancer patients. Germline V gene data show CDR1 as KGHSH and CDR2 as LQKENI. CDR3 length: 11 amino acids. Trimming took off 2 bases at V and 5 bases at J, with 1 base between the two ends. Repertoires were generated with immunoSEQ multiplex PCR, while TCRdb's copy carries only in-frame clones and drops some. Among 200,000 to 250,000 clones, 85% to 95% were seen once, and the ten largest hold around 1.5%.

This sequence was found in a man over 45 in good health. Sequenced input: blood. This chain links TRBV18 with TRBJ2-1; D is undetermined. The CDR3: CASSPDNEQFF. In nucleotides, the CDR3 is TGTGCCAGCTCACCAGACAATGAGCAGTTCTTC. The entire variable domain, with the rest obtained from reference TRBV18 and TRBJ2-1, is as follows: NAGVMQNPRHLVRRRGQEARLRCSPMKGHSHVYWYRQLPEEGLKFMVYLQKENIIDESGMPKERFSAEFPKEGPSILRIQQVVRGDSAAYFCASSPDNEQFFGPGTRLTVL.